A single sample gave rise to the 28 T cell receptor beta chains below, sequenced in a study of blood T cell repertoires in COVID-19. Method: immunoSEQ multiplex PCR; TCRdb's copy keeps in-frame clones and lacks some. In the table there are approximately 140,000 clones, about 86% of which are singletons. The sequenced sample consisted of PBMCs or T cells enriched from blood (not recorded which). The source of these receptors is a man between 35 and 55 years old with acute COVID-19.

This clone was observed a few times. The rearrangement uses TRBV11-2 and TRBJ1-1; D ambiguous. The CDR3 loop spans 15 amino acids. Trimming removed 4 bases from V and 4 bases from J, with 16 bases in between. From germline, CDR1 is SGHAT and CDR2 FQNNGV. The CDR3 nucleotides are TGTGCCAGCAGCTCCTCCTCTGAGGGTCCCACTGAAGCTTTCTTT. Amino acid sequence: CASSSSSEGPTEAFF.

The chain joins TRBV7-2 to TRBJ2-1, with a tentative D call TRBD2 (5 bases). V was pared by 3 bases and J by 0 bases, with 12 bases between. Germline V CDR1 and CDR2: SGHTA, FQGNSA. The CDR3 consists of 16 residues. CDR3 bases: TGTGCCAGCAGCTTTGGACTGGGTCGCTCCTACAATGAGCAGTTCTTC. Its protein product is CASSFGLGRSYNEQFF. Using reference TRBV7-2 and TRBJ2-1 for the parts outside the CDR3, the full variable domain is GAGVSQSPSNKVTEKGKDVELRCDPISGHTALYWYRQSLGQGLEFLIYFQGNSAPDKSGLPSDRFSAERTGGSVSTLTIQRTQQEDSAVYLCASSFGLGRSYNEQFFGPGTRLTVL.

The chain uses TRBV7-9 and TRBJ1-5, with TRBD1 identical over 7 bases. From germline, CDR1 is SEHNR and CDR2 FQNEAQ (reference sequence). Unmatched junction bases numbered 2, after V lost 5 bases and J lost 4 bases. This CDR3 has 13 amino acids. The CDR3 DNA reads as TGTGCCAGCAGCCCACAGGGGAATCAGCCCCAGCATTTT. Its translation is CASSPQGNQPQHF.

The chain employs TRBV5-1 and TRBJ2-1, with D possibly TRBD1 on 5 matching bases. The ends were cut back, 0 bases at V and 9 bases at J, with 16 bases in the middle. CDR3 size: 15 residues. Germline V gives CDR1 SGHRS, CDR2 YFSETQ. The CDR3 nucleotides are TGCGCCAGCAGCTTGGTAGGGGCGCAGTACGGTGAGCAGTTCTTC. It codes for CASSLVGAQYGEQFF.

This clone was counted a single time. This sequence joins TRBV7-6 and TRBJ2-3, with a possible D match to TRBD2 (6 bases). In germline, CDR1 is SGHVS, CDR2 FNYEAQ. The V end was cut by 6 bases, the J end by 4 bases, with 8 bases between. This CDR3 is 12 amino acids long. The CDR3 DNA sequence: TGTGCCAGCAGTTGGGGGGCAGATACGCAGTATTTT. Translation: CASSWGADTQYF.

The V call is TRBV27, the J call TRBJ2-1; a possible D gene is TRBD1 (6 bases). The CDR3 is 13 residues long. Germline-derived CDR1 and CDR2 are MNHEY and SMNVEV (reference sequence). V dropped 11 bases and J dropped 3 bases, with 14 bases sitting between them. The CDR3 nucleotides read TGTGCCTCCCAAACAGGGCTCTACAATGAGCAGTTCTTC. Protein sequence: CASQTGLYNEQFF.

The chain employs TRBV2 and TRBJ1-2; a weak D match, TRBD1 (6 bases). The CDR3 loop spans 12 amino acids. V shed 4 bases and J shed 4 bases, with 7 bases lying between them. The germline V gene encodes CDR1 SNHLY and CDR2 FYNNEI. CDR3 sequence: CASSGGPYGYTF. In DNA, the CDR3 is TGTGCCAGCAGTGGGGGGCCCTATGGCTACACCTTC.

The chain couples TRBV28 to TRBJ1-5, with D possibly being TRBD1 (5 bases). This CDR3 region has 13 residues. Trimming left V 6 bases short and J 3 bases short, with 9 bases between. Germline assignment: CDR1 MDHEN and CDR2 SYDVKM. The CDR3 DNA sequence: TGTGCCAGCAGAAGGGGCGACAATCAGCCCCAGCATTTT. This codes for CASRRGDNQPQHF. The full variable domain, with the rest looked up from reference TRBV28 and TRBJ1-5, is DVKVTQSSRYLVKRTGEKVFLECVQDMDHENMFWYRQDPGLGLRLIYFSYDVKMKEKGDIPEGYSVSREKKERFSLILESASTNQTSMYLCASRRGDNQPQHFGDGTRLSIL.

V gene TRBV19 combines with J gene TRBJ1-2, with D uncertain. Looked up from germline, CDR1 is LNHDA and CDR2 is SQIVND (reference sequence). The CDR3 totals 13 residues. V lost 4 bases, J lost 3 bases, and 9 bases lay in between. The CDR3 sequence is CASSTHGDYGYTF. CDR3 coding DNA: TGTGCCAGTAGTACCCACGGGGACTATGGCTACACCTTC.

Turning to this clone: Within the sample, other DNA sequences also encode this same CDR3. The rearrangement links TRBV18 to TRBJ2-7; the D gene is possibly TRBD2 (5 bases). Germline CDR1 is KGHSH and CDR2 is LQKENI. V was pared by 1 base and J by 2 bases, with 9 bases between. CDR3 length: 14 residues. The chain's CDR3 is CASSPLTGTYEQYF. The CDR3 DNA sequence: TGTGCCAGCTCACCACTTACGGGGACCTACGAGCAGTACTTC.

This clone was picked up a small number of times. The V gene is TRBV6-7, the J gene TRBJ2-5; 8 positions agree with TRBD2. TRBV6-7 is reported as an ORF; its role is uncertain. The CDR3 covers 14 residues. J was trimmed by 3 bases and V by 7 bases; bases with no gene match: 7. CDR3 residues: CASTLREAKETQYF. In nucleotides, the CDR3 is TGTGCCAGCACCTTGCGGGAGGCAAAAGAGACCCAGTACTTC.

CDR3 protein: CASSRWGGIEAFF. The CDR3 DNA reads as TGTGCCAGCAGCCGCTGGGGGGGGATTGAAGCTTTCTTT. V gene TRBV14 combines with J gene TRBJ1-1; D may be TRBD1 (5 bases). V lost 4 bases to trimming and J lost 7 bases, with 13 bases between them. Germline V gives CDR1 SGHDN, CDR2 FVKESK. This CDR3 spans 13 amino acids.

The chain employs TRBV30 and TRBJ1-1; 7 nucleotides match TRBD1. The CDR3 runs 15 residues. In germline, CDR1 is GTSNPN, CDR2 SVGIG (reference sequence). V was clipped by 3 bases and J by 4 bases; unmatched bases: 11. The CDR3 reads CAWRKREGAVTEAFF. CDR3 bases: TGTGCCTGGAGGAAAAGAGAGGGGGCGGTCACTGAAGCTTTCTTT.

This clone has just one count. The V gene is TRBV18, the J gene TRBJ1-1; perhaps TRBD1 as D (6 bases). CDR3 length: 13 residues. CDR1 is KGHSH and CDR2 is LQKENI in the germline V gene. Trimming cost V 2 bases and J 2 bases, with 6 bases left between them. DNA for the CDR3: TGTGCCAGCTCACCAGGGGGCAACACTGAAGCTTTCTTT. Translating gives CASSPGGNTEAFF.

A remark on this clone: The junction and the germline gene differ at one end; a read error may be behind it. This chain uses TRBV7-7 with TRBJ2-3; TRBD2 matches at 9 bases. CDR1 is SSHAT, CDR2 FNYEAQ, per germline (reference sequence). The CDR3 is 18 amino acids. The CDR3, as DNA: TGTGCTAGCAGCTTAGAGGAGAGGGTAGCGGGGGTGACAGATACGCAGTATTTT. Protein: CASSLEERVAGVTDTQYF.

V usage is TRBV14 and J usage is TRBJ2-3; the match to TRBD2 covers 7 bases. The CDR3 runs to 15 residues. The J segment lost 3 bases and the V segment lost 1 base, leaving 4 bases of the junction unmatched. CDR1 is SGHDN and CDR2 is FVKESK in the germline V gene. CDR3 protein: CASSQGSSGTDTQYF. In nucleotides, the CDR3 is TGTGCCAGCAGCCAAGGAAGTAGCGGGACAGATACGCAGTATTTT.

The chain joins TRBV9 to TRBJ2-7; D is possibly TRBD2 (6 bases). Looked up from germline, CDR1 is SGDLS and CDR2 is YYNGEE. This CDR3 contains 14 residues. Deletions cut 0 bases from V and 6 bases from J, with 13 bases between. DNA for the CDR3: TGTGCCAGCAGCGTAGTTGGAGGGGAAGGCGAGCAGTACTTC. It codes for CASSVVGGEGEQYF.

This chain joins TRBV15 and TRBJ2-5; 7 positions match TRBD2. Germline loops: CDR1 LNHNV, CDR2 YYDKDF (reference sequence). V lost 2 bases, J lost 4 bases, and 10 bases stayed unmatched. The CDR3 runs to 16 residues. CDR3 amino acids: CATSRWEGASPETQYF. CDR3 DNA sequence: TGTGCCACCAGCAGATGGGAGGGAGCTTCTCCAGAGACCCAGTACTTC.

The CDR3, as DNA: TGTGCCAGCAGCTTCCCCTCCAGGGCTTCACCCCTCCACTTT. Translating gives CASSFPSRASPLHF. The rearrangement joins TRBV5-6 to TRBJ1-6, with D perhaps matching TRBD1 (5 bases). This CDR3 spans 14 amino acids. CDR1 is SGHDT and CDR2 is YYEEEE in the germline V gene. The V end was cut by 2 bases, the J end by 9 bases, with 12 bases between.

This clone was detected once. This chain links TRBV6-6 with TRBJ1-2, with D possibly TRBD1 on 5 matching bases. This CDR3 is 14 amino acids long. Germline V CDR1 and CDR2: MNHNY, SVGAGI (reference sequence). V lost 7 bases and J lost 4, with 16 bases in between. This chain's CDR3 is CASTSRGGVYGYTF. CDR3 nucleotides: TGTGCCAGCACCTCCCGTGGAGGGGTCTATGGCTACACCTTC.

This rearrangement joins TRBV30 to TRBJ2-1; 13 nucleotides match TRBD2. The CDR3 is 15 amino acids. Per germline, CDR1 GTSNPN and CDR2 SVGIG (reference sequence). The trim removed 4 bases at V and 10 bases at J, leaving 10 bases unmatched. For the CDR3, the DNA is TGTGCCTGGACCGCTACTAGCGGGGGGGCCGGAGAGCAGTTCTTC. Residues: CAWTATSGGAGEQFF.

CDR3 in amino acids: CASSLGQGITEQYF. CDR3 DNA: TGTGCCAGCAGCTTGGGGCAGGGGATCACCGAGCAGTACTTC. The chain carries TRBV5-5 and TRBJ2-7; D perhaps matches TRBD1 (6 bases). The length of the CDR3 is 14 residues. CDR1 and CDR2 (germline): SGHKS, YYEKEE (reference sequence). Trimming removed 0 bases at V and 6 bases at J, with 13 bases between.

The chain couples TRBV24-1 to TRBJ2-7; the match to TRBD2 covers 9 bases. With V trimmed by 4 bases and J by 3 bases, 9 bases remained unmatched. This CDR3 has 16 amino acids. Germline CDR1 reads KGHDR; CDR2 reads SFDVKD. CDR3: CATSDPNSGSLYEQYF. The CDR3 DNA reads as TGTGCCACCAGTGACCCGAATAGCGGGAGTCTCTACGAGCAGTACTTC.

V gene TRBV19 combines with J gene TRBJ1-4; 10 bases line up with TRBD1. Germline V CDR1 and CDR2: LNHDA, SQIVND (reference sequence). V trimming: 4 bases; J trimming: 5 bases; junction bases outside the gene matches: 1. The CDR3 loop spans 14 amino acids. CDR3 DNA: TGTGCCAGTAGTACGGGACAGGGGAATGAAAAACTGTTTTTT. Translation gives CASSTGQGNEKLFF.

The chain employs TRBV7-9 and TRBJ2-2; D might be TRBD2 (6 bases). This CDR3 spans 12 amino acids. Germline values: CDR1 SEHNR, CDR2 FQNEAQ (reference sequence). Trimming removed 11 bases at V and 7 bases at J, with 14 bases between. CDR3 amino acids: CAGYGGGGELFF. In DNA form, the CDR3 reads TGTGCCGGATACGGGGGTGGCGGGGAGCTGTTTTTT. The whole variable domain, filled in from reference TRBV7-9 and TRBJ2-2, reads DTGVSQNPRHKITKRGQNVTFRCDPISEHNRLYWYRQTLGQGPEFLTYFQNEAQLEKSRLLSDRFSAERPKGSFSTLEIQRTEQGDSAMYLCAGYGGGGELFFGEGSRLTVL.

As to this clone: Other DNA sequences in the sample encode the same CDR3. The rearrangement links TRBV19 to TRBJ2-2; 10 positions match TRBD1. The germline V gene encodes CDR1 LNHDA and CDR2 SQIVND (reference sequence). CDR3 size: 13 residues. Trimming at V came to 6 bases and at J to 6 bases, leaving 1 base not matched to a gene. The CDR3 bases are TGTGCCAGTAGGGGACAGGGGCCCGGGGAGCTGTTTTTT. This sequence encodes CASRGQGPGELFF.

This clone was counted a few times. V is TRBV19 and J is TRBJ1-1; TRBD1 agrees at 8 bases. V shed 5 bases and J 1 base; nucleotides not matched to a gene: 6. This CDR3 has 15 residues. Germline lookup yields CDR1 LNHDA and CDR2 SQIVND (reference sequence). CDR3 region: CASSARGQANTEAFF. In DNA, the CDR3 is TGTGCCAGTAGTGCCCGGGGACAGGCGAACACTGAAGCTTTCTTT.

This chain connects TRBV7-2 to TRBJ1-1; no firm D call. In germline, CDR1 is SGHTA, CDR2 FQGNSA. Trimming pared 4 bases from V and 13 bases from J, leaving 16 bases between. The CDR3 sequence is 12 residues long. The CDR3 is CASSSTRGLGFF. The CDR3 DNA follows: TGTGCCAGCAGCTCCACGCGAGGGCTGGGTTTCTTT.